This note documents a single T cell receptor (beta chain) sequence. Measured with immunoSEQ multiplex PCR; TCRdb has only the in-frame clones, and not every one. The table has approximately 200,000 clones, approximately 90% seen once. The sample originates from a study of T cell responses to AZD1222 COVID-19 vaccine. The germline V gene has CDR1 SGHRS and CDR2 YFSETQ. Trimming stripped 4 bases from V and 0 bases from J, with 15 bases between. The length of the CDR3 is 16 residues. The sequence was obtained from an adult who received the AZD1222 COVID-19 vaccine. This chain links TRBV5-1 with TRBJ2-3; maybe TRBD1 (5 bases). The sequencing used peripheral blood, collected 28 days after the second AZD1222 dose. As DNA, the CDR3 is TGCGCCAGCAGCACTGGCAGGGCCTCAAGCACAGATACGCAGTATTTT. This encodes CASSTGRASSTDTQYF.